One and the same sample provided the 17 T cell receptor beta chains below, sequenced in a study of cytomegalovirus exposure and HLA in healthy donors. Primers included in the PCR were 60 Vbeta and 13 Jbeta primers. Sequencing used immunoSEQ multiplex PCR; TCRdb keeps in-frame clones, though not all of them. The table lists some 170,000 clones, roughly four fifths of them singletons, with approximately 2% in the top ten. Sequenced sample: PBMCs. These receptors were obtained from a woman aged 18-29 years in good health and CMV-seronegative.

This clone was seen a handful of times. V is TRBV6-5 and J is TRBJ1-6, with D maybe TRBD1 (6 bases). In germline, CDR1 is MNHEY, CDR2 SVGAGI. There are 15 residues in the CDR3. Trimming shortened V by 6 bases and J by 9 bases, and 18 bases separated the two germline ends. As DNA, the CDR3 is TGTGCCAGCAGCTGGACAGCATCTATAATTTCACCCCTCCACTTT. It codes for CASSWTASIISPLHF.

The chain links TRBV28 to TRBJ1-2; possibly TRBD1 for D (6 bases). In germline, CDR1 is MDHEN, CDR2 SYDVKM. CDR3 length equals 13 residues. Trimming took off 6 bases at V and 4 bases at J, with 12 bases between the two ends. CDR3 sequence reads: CASRPTGTYGYTF. CDR3 nucleotides: TGTGCCAGCAGACCTACAGGGACCTATGGCTACACCTTC.

The J gene is TRBJ1-5, the V gene TRBV5-1; D is unclear. This CDR3 contains 12 residues. Per the germline V gene, CDR1 is SGHRS and CDR2 is YFSETQ. V lost 7 bases to trimming and J lost 3 bases, with 8 bases between them. The CDR3 here is CASGSTNQPQHF. The CDR3 DNA is TGCGCCAGCGGGAGTACCAATCAGCCCCAGCATTTT.

For the CDR3, the DNA is TGCGCCAGCAGCTTGACAGGGGGCGAGGCCTACGAGCAGTACTTC. This translates into CASSLTGGEAYEQYF. V is TRBV5-1 and J is TRBJ2-7; 9 nucleotides match TRBD1. This CDR3 has 15 residues. Unmatched junction bases numbered 4, after V lost 1 base and J lost 2 bases. CDR1 is SGHRS and CDR2 is YFSETQ in the germline V gene.

The chain employs TRBV27 and TRBJ1-5; TRBD1 might be the D (5 bases). Germline V gene lookup returns CDR1 MNHEY and CDR2 SMNVEV (reference sequence). This CDR3 is 17 amino acids long. The V end was cut by 0 bases, the J end by 3 bases, with 15 bases between. The CDR3 coding sequence is TGTGCCAGCAGTTTATCCCGACCCGCAGGGTACAATCAGCCCCAGCATTTT. This sequence encodes CASSLSRPAGYNQPQHF.

The V and J genes are TRBV6-5 and TRBJ2-7; 7 bases match TRBD1. Germline V gene sequence: CDR1 MNHEY, CDR2 SVGAGI. V shed 2 bases and J 2 bases; nucleotides not matched to a gene: 3. The CDR3 length is 14 residues. CDR3: CASSYSQGAYEQYF. CDR3 nucleotide sequence: TGTGCCAGCAGTTACAGCCAGGGGGCCTACGAGCAGTACTTC.

This sequence joins TRBV2 and TRBJ2-7, with TRBD2 matching 8 bases. Germline V gene data show CDR1 as SNHLY and CDR2 as FYNNEI. The CDR3 totals 15 residues. The V gene end was trimmed by 4 bases and the J gene end by 2 bases; junction bases not matched to a gene: 7. CDR3 bases: TGTGCCAGCAGTGCTGAACTAGCGGTTGCCTACGAGCAGTACTTC. Its translation: CASSAELAVAYEQYF.

The rearrangement uses TRBV9 and TRBJ2-5; TRBD1 is a possible D gene (6 bases). The J call is in doubt because the DNA end fits TRBJ2-7 better. This CDR3 comprises 14 residues. Germline V CDR1 and CDR2: SGDLS, YYNGEE. The CDR3 loop reads CASSVGQDSYEQYF. The CDR3 nucleotides read TGTGCCAGCAGCGTAGGACAGGATTCCTACGAGCAGTACTTC.

This sequence joins TRBV2 and TRBJ2-1; 9 positions match TRBD1. V dropped 0 bases and J dropped 8; count of bases not matched to a gene: 8. The CDR3 length is 16 residues. The germline gives CDR1 SNHLY, CDR2 FYNNEI. The chain's CDR3 is CASSEALTGGRHEQFF. In DNA form, the CDR3 reads TGTGCCAGCAGTGAAGCCTTAACAGGGGGCAGGCATGAGCAGTTCTTC.

CDR3 residues: CAISPGTGRTEQYF. The CDR3 region has the DNA TGTGCCATCAGTCCCGGGACAGGGAGAACCGAGCAGTACTTC. The chain carries TRBV10-3 and TRBJ2-7; 9 bases are a match to TRBD1. V lost 5 bases to trimming and J lost 6 bases; unmatched junction nucleotides: 8. Germline loops: CDR1 ENHRY, CDR2 SYGVKD. This CDR3 comprises 14 residues.

V gene TRBV6-6 combines with J gene TRBJ1-5, with 7 positions matching TRBD1. J gave up 6 bases and V 2 bases, and 10 bases lay outside the gene matches. Germline lookup yields CDR1 MNHNY and CDR2 SVGAGI (reference sequence). CDR3 size: 16 residues. Here the CDR3 reads CASSYDTGEGSQPQHF. The DNA of the CDR3 is TGTGCCAGCAGTTACGACACAGGGGAAGGGAGTCAGCCCCAGCATTTT.

This rearrangement joins TRBV19 to TRBJ1-5; 9 nucleotides match TRBD1. Germline V lookup: CDR1 LNHDA, CDR2 SQIVND (reference sequence). V was pared by 5 bases and J by 4 bases, with 9 bases of the junction left unmatched. This CDR3 region has 16 residues. CDR3 residues: CASSRRTGANNQPQHF. The CDR3 DNA follows: TGTGCCAGTAGTCGGCGGACAGGGGCCAATAATCAGCCCCAGCATTTT. Combining the CDR3 with reference TRBV19 and TRBJ1-5 gives the whole variable domain DGGITQSPKYLFRKEGQNVTLSCEQNLNHDAMYWYRQDPGQGLRLIYYSQIVNDFQKGDIAEGYSVSREKKESFPLTVTSAQKNPTAFYLCASSRRTGANNQPQHFGDGTRLSIL.

J is TRBJ2-1 and V is TRBV10-3; tentatively, D is TRBD1 (5 bases). The length of the CDR3 is 13 residues. Germline CDR1 ENHRY, CDR2 SYGVKD. Trimming took off 7 bases at V and 2 bases at J, with 9 bases between the two ends. CDR3 sequence (DNA): TGTGCCATCACTCTGGGGCCCTACAATGAGCAGTTCTTC. This encodes CAITLGPYNEQFF.

The rearrangement uses TRBV4-1 and TRBJ2-1, with 9 bases that match TRBD2. Germline V gives CDR1 MGHRA, CDR2 YSYEKL. The CDR3 length is 16 residues. V dropped 3 bases and J dropped 5; count of bases not matched to a gene: 8. CDR3 in amino acids: CASSHPPRLADNEQFF. In DNA, the CDR3 is TGCGCCAGCAGCCACCCCCCACGACTAGCGGACAATGAGCAGTTCTTC.

Only one count was recorded for this clone. The chain is built from TRBV2 and TRBJ1-2, with 8 bases aligning to TRBD1. The V gene's germline CDR1 is SNHLY and CDR2 FYNNEI. This CDR3 comprises 14 residues. The V segment lost 6 bases and the J segment 7 bases; nucleotides outside the gene matches: 10. CDR3 in DNA: TGTGCCAGCAGCGCCAACAGGGGGAAGGCTGGCTACACCTTC. Translating gives CASSANRGKAGYTF.

This chain uses TRBV13 with TRBJ1-2; D perhaps matches TRBD1 (6 bases). The V gene lost 3 bases and the J gene lost 8 bases, with 7 bases spanning the gap. This CDR3 has 11 residues. Germline V gives CDR1 PRHDT, CDR2 FYEKMQ (reference sequence). The CDR3: CASSFQGGYTF. DNA of the CDR3: TGTGCCAGCAGCTTCCAGGGGGGCTACACCTTC.

The chain employs TRBV6-5 and TRBJ1-2, with unresolved D. Trimming stripped 8 bases from V and 3 bases from J, with 10 bases between. In germline, CDR1 is MNHEY, CDR2 SVGAGI. The CDR3 contains 12 residues. Written as DNA, the CDR3 is TGTGCCAGCGGGAGACACGACTATGGCTACACCTTC. Amino acids: CASGRHDYGYTF.